The clone carrying this T cell receptor beta chain showed up just a few times. Antigen: not known. The CDR3 contains 16 residues. V was shortened by 5 bases and J by 0 bases, with 14 bases between the two germline ends. CDR1 is SEHNR and CDR2 is FQNEAQ in the germline V gene (reference sequence). The entry originates in a study of T cells in Graves' hyperthyroidism and ophthalmopathy. Amplified TCR beta CDR3 regions derived from RNA transcripts. A set of HTBI primers served as the primers for a first-round RT-PCR of the TCR CDR3. TCRdb used MiXCR to reprocess the multiplex PCR reads, holding one entry per CDR3 protein. This table holds fewer than 550,000 distinct CDR3 sequences, 15% to 17% found once. General study results and limits: Ophthalmopathy, which appeared later, was predicted by the model a median roughly 6.4 months before onset.

The rearrangement links TRBV7-9 to TRBJ2-4; D uncertain. The sample was blood. The TCR was taken from a woman in her late teens or twenties with Graves' hyperthyroidism. The CDR3 bases are TGTGCCAGCAGCCCTAGGTTGGCCCTAGCCAAAAACATTCAGTACTTC. Protein product: CASSPRLALAKNIQYF.